This TCR beta chain was identified in a study of T-cell reconstitution after alpha-beta-depleted transplantation in children. In germline, CDR1 is SNHLY, CDR2 FYNNEI. The V end was cut by 8 bases, the J end by 0 bases, with 23 bases between. The CDR3 runs 18 residues. This clonotype was seen more than once but under ten times. Unique molecular identifiers were incorporated when the TCRbeta library was constructed. In TCRdb, the PCR reads were re-called with MiXCR into one record per CDR3 protein. The top ten hold approximately 28% of the sample, which has a few hundred thousand distinct CDR3 sequences, around 16% seen once.

Sequencing was performed on PBMCs, mostly from graft donor cells, taken 360 days after TCRalphabeta/CD19-depleted stem cell transplant. J is TRBJ2-1 and V is TRBV2; either TRBD1 or TRBD2 may fit D (5 bases each). This TCR derives from a boy less than two years old who had a stem cell transplant for Wiskott-Aldrich syndrome, so the T cells may come from the graft donor. CDR3 sequence (DNA): TGTGCCAGCCTGGGGGAATCAGGACCGCTGAGCTCCTACAATGAGCAGTTCTTC. This codes for CASLGESGPLSSYNEQFF.